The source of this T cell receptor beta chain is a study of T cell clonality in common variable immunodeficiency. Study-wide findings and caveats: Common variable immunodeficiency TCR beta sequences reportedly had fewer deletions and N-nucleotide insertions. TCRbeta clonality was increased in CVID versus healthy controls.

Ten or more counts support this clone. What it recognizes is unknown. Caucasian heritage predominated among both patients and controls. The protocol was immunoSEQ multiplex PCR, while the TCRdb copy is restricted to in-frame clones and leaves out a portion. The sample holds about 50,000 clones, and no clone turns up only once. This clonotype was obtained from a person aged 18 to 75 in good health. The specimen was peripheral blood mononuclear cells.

The covered CDR3 bases are TGTGCCTGGAGTGTACAGGTGAACACTGAA. Protein sequence: CAWSVQVNTE. The full CDR3 reads CAWSVQVNTEAFF. V gene TRBV30 combines with J gene TRBJ1-1; the D gene is possibly TRBD1 (5 bases). The read ends 3 residues shy of where the CDR3 ends; the end is completed using the germline J gene. V lost 0 bases to trimming and J lost 0 bases, with 5 bases between them. The CDR3 loop spans 13 amino acids. Germline V CDR1 and CDR2: GTSNPN, SVGIG (reference sequence).